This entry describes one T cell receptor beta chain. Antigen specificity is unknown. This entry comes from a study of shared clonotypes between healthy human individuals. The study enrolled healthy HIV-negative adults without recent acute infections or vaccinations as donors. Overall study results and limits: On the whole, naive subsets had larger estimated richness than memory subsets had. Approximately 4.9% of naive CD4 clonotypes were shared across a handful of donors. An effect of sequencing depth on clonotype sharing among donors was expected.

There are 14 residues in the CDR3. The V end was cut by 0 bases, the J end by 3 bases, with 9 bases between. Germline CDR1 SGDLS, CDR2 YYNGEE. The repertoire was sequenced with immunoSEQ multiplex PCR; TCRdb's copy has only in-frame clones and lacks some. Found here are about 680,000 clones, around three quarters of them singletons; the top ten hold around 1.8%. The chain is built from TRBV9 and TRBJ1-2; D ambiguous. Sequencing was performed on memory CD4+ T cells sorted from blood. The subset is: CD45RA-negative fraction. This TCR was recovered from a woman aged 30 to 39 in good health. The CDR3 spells CASSVGSDHYGYTF. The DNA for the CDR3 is TGTGCCAGCAGCGTAGGATCTGATCACTATGGCTACACCTTC.